Listed below are T cell receptor beta chains from one sample, sequenced in a study of cytomegalovirus exposure and HLA in healthy donors. Profiling relied on immunoSEQ multiplex PCR, and the TCRdb table lists in-frame clones only, not all of them. The table shows more than 65,000 clones, with about 79% occurring only once. Sequenced input: PBMCs. The receptors here all came from a female donor in good health and CMV-seronegative. CDR3s include the opening cysteine and the closing phenylalanine or tryptophan. D genes are given only for firm matches. Clone size is stated in some rows and not others, as once, few, many or a class when expanded.

v_gene: TRBV4-1
d_gene: .
j_gene: TRBJ2-7
abundance: .
CDR3nt: TGCGCCAGCAGCCAAGATACAGGGGGGGTCTACGAGCAGTACTTC
CDR3aa: CASSQDTGGVYEQYF

v_gene: TRBV6-5
d_gene: TRBD2
j_gene: TRBJ2-7
abundance: .
CDR3nt: TGTGCCAGCAGTAAACTAGCGTCACGAGAGCAGTACTTC
CDR3aa: CASSKLASREQYF

v_gene: TRBV6-5
d_gene: TRBD1
j_gene: TRBJ1-6
abundance: .
CDR3nt: TGTGCCAGCAGACAGGGGGCGCAGCGGGTTTCACCCCTCCACTTT
CDR3aa: CASRQGAQRVSPLHF

v_gene: TRBV5-1
d_gene: .
j_gene: TRBJ2-7
abundance: few
CDR3nt: TGCGCCAGCAGCCCTTCTGTCGTGGGGGCTGGTGGTACCTACGAGCAGTACTTC
CDR3aa: CASSPSVVGAGGTYEQYF

v_gene: TRBV9
d_gene: .
j_gene: TRBJ2-2
abundance: .
CDR3nt: TGTGCCAGCAGCCCTCAGACAGGCCCCGGGGAGCTGTTTTTT
CDR3aa: CASSPQTGPGELFF

v_gene: TRBV28
d_gene: .
j_gene: TRBJ1-5
abundance: .
CDR3nt: TGTGCCAGCAGGGACAGTGGCAATCAGCCCCAGCATTTT
CDR3aa: CASRDSGNQPQHF

v_gene: TRBV5-1
d_gene: TRBD2
j_gene: TRBJ2-3
abundance: .
CDR3nt: TGCGCCAGCAGCCCCTGGGGAGGGACGGTCACAGATACGCAGTATTTT
CDR3aa: CASSPWGGTVTDTQYF

v_gene: TRBV6-5
d_gene: .
j_gene: TRBJ2-7
abundance: .
CDR3nt: TGTGCCAGCAGTTACGGGACACCTGATCCCTACGAGCAGTACTTC
CDR3aa: CASSYGTPDPYEQYF

v_gene: TRBV19
d_gene: .
j_gene: TRBJ1-5
abundance: .
CDR3nt: TGTGCCAGTAGTCGTTCGGGGATGCGGGAAGATCAGCCCCAGCATTTT
CDR3aa: CASSRSGMREDQPQHF

v_gene: TRBV7-2
d_gene: TRBD1
j_gene: TRBJ1-1
abundance: .
CDR3nt: TGTGCCAGCAGCTTAGCGCTAGGGGGCCCCCTTGAAGCTTTCTTT
CDR3aa: CASSLALGGPLEAFF

v_gene: TRBV6-5
d_gene: .
j_gene: TRBJ2-7
abundance: .
CDR3nt: TGTGCCAGCAGTTACTCGGCTGCAGGGGCCTACGAGCAGTACTTC
CDR3aa: CASSYSAAGAYEQYF

v_gene: TRBV5-5
d_gene: .
j_gene: TRBJ2-7
abundance: .
CDR3nt: TGTGCCAGCAGCTTGGAGCAGGCGAGCTCCTACGAGCAGTACTTC
CDR3aa: CASSLEQASSYEQYF

v_gene: TRBV7-8
d_gene: TRBD2
j_gene: TRBJ2-5
abundance: .
CDR3nt: TGTGCCAGCGAGCGGGACTCCCAAGAGACCCAGTACTTC
CDR3aa: CASERDSQETQYF

v_gene: TRBV28
d_gene: .
j_gene: TRBJ1-2
abundance: .
CDR3nt: TGTGCCAGCGGTCCTCAGGGGCCGTATGGCTACACCTTC
CDR3aa: CASGPQGPYGYTF

v_gene: TRBV29-1
d_gene: TRBD1
j_gene: TRBJ2-7
abundance: .
CDR3nt: TGCAGCGTTGCTCCAGGGGGTTACGAGCAGTACTTC
CDR3aa: CSVAPGGYEQYF

v_gene: TRBV5-1
d_gene: TRBD1
j_gene: TRBJ2-7
abundance: .
CDR3nt: TGCGCCAGCACCCACGGGACAGGGGGCAACTACGAGCAGTACTTC
CDR3aa: CASTHGTGGNYEQYF